This T cell receptor beta chain derives from a study of vaccination and CD4 T cells after COVID-19. At the Johns Hopkins FTIC core, DNA taken from cultured CD4+ T cells was sequenced by way of the Oncomine TCR Beta short-read assay. A single record per CDR3 protein comes from TCRdb applying MiXCR to the PCR reads. The table includes 9,000 to 10,000 distinct CDR3 sequences, roughly 51% detected once. Treatment here: approximately 11-day PBMC culture with coronavirus spike peptide pools or control peptides (ViraFEST assay). The length of the CDR3 is 12 residues. Trimming left V 8 bases short and J 1 base short, with 8 bases between. Germline loops: CDR1 MNHEY, CDR2 SMNVEV (reference sequence). A remark on this clonotype: Its antigen is as yet unknown.

The sample comprised CD4+ T cells from blood, cultured in vitro. This chain links TRBV27 with TRBJ2-5; D gene ambiguous. This TCR was sampled from a human donor who had recovered from COVID-19. This CDR3 reads CASGRTQETQYF. In DNA, the CDR3 is TGTGCCAGCGGACGGACCCAAGAGACCCAGTACTTC.